Included here is one T cell receptor (beta chain) sequence, with context. It lacks a known antigen. Base qualities are missing; no much larger clone stands one base away. Looking up the germline V gene (reference sequence) yields CDR1 LNHDA and CDR2 SQIVND. Trimming removed 5 bases from V and 0 bases from J, leaving 13 bases between the germline ends. CDR3 length: 15 amino acids, cysteine to phenylalanine. Only the CDR3 portion is preserved as DNA: 45 bases, with reading frame beginning at the first base. These data come from a study of T cell changes during pregnancy in multiple sclerosis (dated by TCRdb to between 2018 and 2020). Looking at the study overall: The study examined how the T cell repertoire changed over the course of pregnancy in women with multiple sclerosis.

The library was obtained by the immunoSEQ multiplex PCR assay. TCRdb took over this immuneACCESS table, retaining in-frame rearrangements with V and J assigned. Such tables are incomplete; in checked studies, under half of the missing clones stem from an unresolved V gene, and the remainder is unexplained. The sample contains 90,000 to 120,000 clones, around 90% of them found a single time. Around 0.8% of the sample belongs to the ten largest clones. The receptor's source is a female donor in good health, enrolled as a control in a pregnancy study. This specimen consisted of peripheral blood, obtained in the third trimester of pregnancy. The chain employs TRBV19 and TRBJ1-2, and possibly TRBD1, on 6 matching bases. Read as DNA, the sequence is TGTGCCAGTAGTGGCAGGGGCAGCGCTAACTATGGCTACACCTTC. This translates into CASSGRGSANYGYTF.